The 25 T cell receptor beta chains listed next were all sequenced from one sample in a study of shared clonotypes between healthy human individuals. Profiling relied on immunoSEQ multiplex PCR, and the TCRdb table lists in-frame clones only, not all of them. The sample includes roughly 810,000 clones, around 96% of them seen just once. Selected positively for CCR7 and CD45RO-negative, naive CD8 cells excluded terminally differentiated effector memory CD45RA+ cells. The sample taken for sequencing was naive CD8+ T cells sorted from blood. The receptors here all came from a man younger than 40 in good health.

This sequence joins TRBV28 and TRBJ1-4; no firm D call. The CDR3 is 14 residues long. The germline V and J ends were trimmed by 10 bases and 7 bases, with 19 bases remaining between them. The V gene's germline CDR1 is MDHEN and CDR2 SYDVKM. The CDR3 region is CAINEQLGGEKLFF. The CDR3 coding sequence is TGTGCCATCAACGAACAGCTAGGTGGTGAAAAACTGTTTTTT.

The chain couples TRBV7-9 to TRBJ2-2; TRBD2 matches 7 bases. V lost 4 bases to trimming and J lost 4 bases; unmatched junction nucleotides: 6. Germline V lookup: CDR1 SEHNR, CDR2 FQNEAQ (reference sequence). The CDR3 runs 15 residues. The DNA of the CDR3 is TGTGCCAGCAGCTACAGGACTAGTGGCACCGGGGAGCTGTTTTTT. Protein product: CASSYRTSGTGELFF.

In this sample, this clone turned up once. This chain joins TRBV30 and TRBJ2-7; TRBD1 matches at 10 bases. The CDR3 sequence is 14 residues long. V lost 1 base to trimming and J lost 6 bases; unmatched junction nucleotides: 6. CDR1 GTSNPN and CDR2 SVGIG come from the germline V gene (reference sequence). The CDR3 loop reads CAWSAGTGASEQYF. CDR3 nucleotide sequence: TGTGCCTGGAGTGCCGGGACAGGGGCCTCCGAGCAGTACTTC. Full variable domain (remainder filled in from reference TRBV30 and TRBJ2-7): SQTIHQWPATLVQPVGSPLSLECTVEGTSNPNLYWYRQAAGRGLQLLFYSVGIGQISSEVPQNLSASRPQDRQFILSSKKLLLSDSGFYLCAWSAGTGASEQYFGPGTRLTVT.

The table lists this clone with a count of one. The chain couples TRBV27 to TRBJ1-5; D not certain. The CDR3 runs 15 residues. Trimming left V 3 bases short and J 2 bases short, with 11 bases between. CDR1 MNHEY and CDR2 SMNVEV come from the germline V gene (reference sequence). Here the CDR3 DNA reads TGTGCCAGCAGTTTGGGAGGTACGGGCAATCAGCCCCAGCATTTT. Its protein product is CASSLGGTGNQPQHF.

The J gene is TRBJ2-1, the V gene TRBV15; D is unclear. V was cut by 1 base and J by 6 bases, with 10 bases left in between. Germline lookup yields CDR1 LNHNV and CDR2 YYDKDF (reference sequence). This CDR3 comprises 14 residues. CDR3 amino acids: CATSRGRSRNEQFF. For the CDR3, the DNA is TGTGCCACCAGCAGAGGTCGCAGTCGCAATGAGCAGTTCTTC.

The chain couples TRBV11-1 to TRBJ2-7, with D possibly matching TRBD2 (6 bases). The CDR3 contains 15 residues. Per germline, CDR1 SGHAT and CDR2 FQDESV (reference sequence). Between the trimmed V and J ends, which lost 3 bases and 2 bases, there was a span of 14 bases. DNA for the CDR3: TGTGCCAGCAGCTTTACCTCAGGAGGGCCCTACGAGCAGTACTTC. Translation: CASSFTSGGPYEQYF.

The sample holds a few counts of this clone. The chain recombines TRBV4-1 with TRBJ2-1, with D maybe TRBD1 (5 bases). V was cut by 2 bases and J by 8 bases, with 16 bases left in between. The CDR3 length is 15 residues. The germline V gene has CDR1 MGHRA and CDR2 YSYEKL. The CDR3, as DNA: TGCGCCAGCAGCCAACGAGACAGCTTGGGTGATGAGCAGTTCTTC. Translation: CASSQRDSLGDEQFF.

Here the CDR3 DNA reads TGTGCCAGCAGCGTAGATGACAGGGCAGGAGGAAACACCATATATTTT. Encoded protein: CASSVDDRAGGNTIYF. The genes are TRBV9 and TRBJ1-3; TRBD1 agrees at 7 bases. V lost 0 bases, J lost 4 bases, and 7 bases stayed unmatched. The CDR3 is made up of 16 amino acids. Germline V gene lookup returns CDR1 SGDLS and CDR2 YYNGEE.

The chain has TRBV29-1 and TRBJ2-5; possibly TRBD2 for D (6 bases). This CDR3 comprises 14 residues. In germline, CDR1 is SQVTM, CDR2 ANQGSEA. The V end was cut by 4 bases, the J end by 5 bases, with 17 bases between. The CDR3 DNA reads as TGCAGCGTTGCTGGAGGGCTTGGTCCGGAGACCCAGTACTTC. Translation gives CSVAGGLGPETQYF.

This chain links TRBV28 with TRBJ2-3; D is ambiguous. V was pared by 6 bases and J by 2 bases, with 3 bases between. Germline CDR1 MDHEN, CDR2 SYDVKM. The CDR3 has 11 residues. The CDR3 region is CASRYTDTQYF. The CDR3 nucleotides read TGTGCCAGCAGGTACACAGATACGCAGTATTTT.

In nucleotides, the CDR3 is TGTGCCAGCAGCTTAGGAGAGGGAGCCTATGGCTACACCTTC. As protein: CASSLGEGAYGYTF. This rearrangement joins TRBV7-8 to TRBJ1-2; the D is unclear. Trimming took 1 base from V and 4 from J, leaving 10 bases between them. This CDR3 contains 14 residues. Looked up from germline, CDR1 is SGHVS and CDR2 is FQNEAQ.

The chain is built from TRBV7-9 and TRBJ2-1; D remains ambiguous. Trimming pared 6 bases from V and 7 bases from J, leaving 7 bases between. The CDR3 loop spans 11 amino acids. Germline values: CDR1 SEHNR, CDR2 FQNEAQ (reference sequence). CDR3 region: CASRVGNEQFF. DNA for the CDR3: TGTGCCAGCAGGGTGGGTAATGAGCAGTTCTTC.

The chain joins TRBV4-3 to TRBJ2-3; TRBD1 matches 9 bases. The junction had 17 bases not matched to a gene; V was cut back by 4 bases and J by 9 bases. The germline CDR1 and CDR2 sequences are LGHNA and YSLEER. The CDR3 has 17 amino acids. CDR3 nucleotides: TGCGCCAGCAGCCTCGACCGGGGACAGGGAGATTTATCAACGCAGTATTTT. Translation: CASSLDRGQGDLSTQYF.

The chain employs TRBV14 and TRBJ2-7; the match to TRBD1 covers 8 bases. There are 16 residues in the CDR3. Germline lookup yields CDR1 SGHDN and CDR2 FVKESK. The junction had 8 bases not matched to a gene; V was cut back by 4 bases and J by 0 bases. CDR3 loop: CASSRTRGLSSYEQYF. The DNA for the CDR3 is TGTGCCAGCAGCCGGACCAGGGGGCTTTCCTCCTACGAGCAGTACTTC.

The chain combines TRBV5-6 with TRBJ2-7; D is ambiguous. Germline V gene sequence: CDR1 SGHDT, CDR2 YYEEEE. V lost 4 bases to trimming and J lost 2 bases, with 13 bases between them. The CDR3 covers 14 residues. The CDR3 spells CASSPDRLAYEQYF. The CDR3 DNA reads as TGTGCCAGCAGCCCGGACCGATTGGCCTACGAGCAGTACTTC.

The V and J genes are TRBV6-1 and TRBJ1-1; no reliable D call. This CDR3 is 14 amino acids long. V shed 3 bases and J shed 3 bases, with 11 bases lying between them. Per the germline V gene, CDR1 is MNHNS and CDR2 is SASEGT. The DNA for the CDR3 is TGTGCCAGCAGTGACACCTCCGGCTACACTGAAGCTTTCTTT. Translation gives CASSDTSGYTEAFF.

As concerns this clone: A read error may account for a junction end that differs from germline. This chain uses TRBV7-7 with TRBJ2-7; 14 positions match TRBD2. The CDR3 covers 20 residues. Germline assignment: CDR1 SSHAT and CDR2 FNYEAQ (reference sequence). The CDR3 DNA sequence: TGTGCTAGCAGCTTAGTGAGGGAGACCGGGACTAGCGGGAGTTTCTACGAGCAGTACTTC. Protein sequence: CASSLVRETGTSGSFYEQYF.

This clone was detected only once. The chain is built from TRBV2 and TRBJ2-2, with D possibly called TRBD1 or TRBD2 (5 bases each). Germline values: CDR1 SNHLY, CDR2 FYNNEI. Trimming took 2 bases from V and 0 from J, leaving 19 bases between them. CDR3 length: 19 amino acids. The DNA of the CDR3 is TGTGCCAGCAGTGAAACCCCTGGTACCGGGGCTGCGAACACCGGGGAGCTGTTTTTT. Translation gives CASSETPGTGAANTGELFF.

The chain is built from TRBV7-9 and TRBJ2-1; 11 bases map to TRBD2. The CDR3 has 17 amino acids. CDR1 is SEHNR, CDR2 FQNEAQ, per germline (reference sequence). V trimming: 5 bases; J trimming: 5 bases; junction bases outside the gene matches: 11. DNA for the CDR3: TGTGCCAGCAGCCCTCCCCGACTAGCGGGAAGAAACAATGAGCAGTTCTTC. Its protein is CASSPPRLAGRNNEQFF.

The genes are TRBV28 and TRBJ2-1; 8 nucleotides agree with TRBD1. The CDR3 is 16 residues long. CDR1 is MDHEN and CDR2 is SYDVKM in the germline V gene. J gave up 9 bases and V 8 bases, and 18 bases lay outside the gene matches. Here the CDR3 DNA reads TGTGCCAGCCACTACAGCCGGACAGGGCGAATGTCTGAGCAGTTCTTC. It specifies CASHYSRTGRMSEQFF. The full variable domain, its missing parts supplied by reference TRBV28 and TRBJ2-1, is DVKVTQSSRYLVKRTGEKVFLECVQDMDHENMFWYRQDPGLGLRLIYFSYDVKMKEKGDIPEGYSVSREKKERFSLILESASTNQTSMYLCASHYSRTGRMSEQFFGPGTRLTVL.

Concerning this clone itself: The same CDR3 can be traced to other DNA sequences in this sample. The J gene is TRBJ2-3, the V gene TRBV7-6; D is ambiguous. V was cut by 0 bases and J by 2 bases, with 9 bases left in between. Germline assignment: CDR1 SGHVS and CDR2 FNYEAQ. The CDR3 loop spans 15 amino acids. This CDR3 is CASSLAGGPTDTQYF. The CDR3 DNA reads as TGTGCCAGCAGCTTAGCCGGCGGCCCCACAGATACGCAGTATTTT.

The J gene is TRBJ2-2, the V gene TRBV7-9; D call uncertain. The CDR3 runs to 15 residues. The V end was cut by 4 bases, the J end by 6 bases, with 15 bases between. From germline, CDR1 is SEHNR and CDR2 FQNEAQ (reference sequence). CDR3 nucleotide sequence: TGTGCCAGCAGCTCCCCTCTGACTGTGGCCGGGGAGCTGTTTTTT. It specifies CASSSPLTVAGELFF.

The V call is TRBV28, the J call TRBJ2-7, with 11 bases matching TRBD2. With 7 bases clipped from V and 4 bases from J, the junction kept 6 bases outside the gene matches. Germline loops: CDR1 MDHEN, CDR2 SYDVKM. This CDR3 comprises 14 residues. CDR3 in amino acids: CASIITSGSYEQYF. The CDR3 DNA sequence: TGTGCCAGCATTATAACTAGCGGGAGTTACGAGCAGTACTTC.

The chain employs TRBV27 and TRBJ1-5; 7 bases map to TRBD1. CDR1 and CDR2 (germline): MNHEY, SMNVEV (reference sequence). J lost 4 bases, V lost 6 bases, and 12 bases had no gene match. The CDR3 has 16 residues. As DNA, the CDR3 is TGTGCCAGCAGCAGGGGGACGTCAGGGGCTAATCAGCCCCAGCATTTT. Translation: CASSRGTSGANQPQHF.

The chain links TRBV25-1 to TRBJ2-5, with D unresolved. The CDR3 consists of 12 residues. The germline CDR1 and CDR2 sequences are MGHDK and SYGVNS. The V gene lost 3 bases and the J gene lost 8 bases, with 10 bases spanning the gap. The CDR3 sequence: CASSDARLTQYF. The CDR3, as DNA: TGTGCCAGCAGTGACGCCCGGCTAACCCAGTACTTC.